This entry is about one TCR beta chain. The data derive from a study of blood T cell repertoires in COVID-19. Overall study context: Sample material is recorded as cDNA or gDNA derived from T cells, B-cell-depleted T cells, or PBMCs.

The germline V gene has CDR1 SEHNR and CDR2 FQNEAQ (reference sequence). V was shortened by 11 bases and J by 5 bases, with 16 bases between the two germline ends. The CDR3 has 13 residues. Study processing details: It was from reference gene primer amplification that nucleated cell counts were estimated. Clones were sequenced by immunoSEQ multiplex PCR, and TCRdb holds only the in-frame ones, with some missing. The V and J calls and clone size are taken from that table; D and trimming were inferred from the DNA. This table holds roughly 290,000 clones, around 85% found once. Source material: PBMCs or T cells enriched from blood (not recorded which). The sequence came from a woman between 40 and 50 years old who had recovered from COVID-19. This chain joins TRBV7-9 and TRBJ1-3; maybe TRBD1 (5 bases). In DNA, the CDR3 is TGTGCCGTCCCTCAGGGTCAAAGAAACACCATATATTTT. It specifies CAVPQGQRNTIYF.